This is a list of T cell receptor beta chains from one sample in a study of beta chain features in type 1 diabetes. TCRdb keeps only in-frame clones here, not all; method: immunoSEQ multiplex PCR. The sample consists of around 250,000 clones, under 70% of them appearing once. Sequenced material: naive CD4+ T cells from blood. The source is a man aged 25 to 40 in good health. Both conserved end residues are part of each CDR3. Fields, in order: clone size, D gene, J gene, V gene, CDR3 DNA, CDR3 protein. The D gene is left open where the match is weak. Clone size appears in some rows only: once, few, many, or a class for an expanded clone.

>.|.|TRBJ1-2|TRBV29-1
TGCAGCGTCCTGGAGGTGCGGGGAGGTAATGGCTACACCTTC
CSVLEVRGGNGYTF
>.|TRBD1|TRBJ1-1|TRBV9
TGTGCCAGCAGCCCGTGGGACAGGGCTGGCACTGAAGCTTTCTTT
CASSPWDRAGTEAFF
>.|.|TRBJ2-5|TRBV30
TGTGCCTGGGGAACAGAGACCCAGTACTTC
CAWGTETQYF
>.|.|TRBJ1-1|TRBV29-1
TGCAGCGTTGAGCGGGGAGGAGGGACTGAAGCTTTCTTT
CSVERGGGTEAFF
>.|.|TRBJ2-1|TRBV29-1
TGCAGCGTGGCCACGGGAAGCTCCTACAATGAGCAGTTCTTC
CSVATGSSYNEQFF
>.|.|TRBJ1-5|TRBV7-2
TGTGCCAGCAGCTTAGGCCAGGGGAAGCCCCAGCATTTT
CASSLGQGKPQHF
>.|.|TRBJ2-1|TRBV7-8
TGTGCCAGCAGCCCCTCGGGGCTAGCGAACTACAATGAGCAGTTCTTC
CASSPSGLANYNEQFF
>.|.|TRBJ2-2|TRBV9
TGTGCCAGCAGCGCCGGACCCATCGGGGAGCTGTTTTTT
CASSAGPIGELFF
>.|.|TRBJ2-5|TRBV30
TGTGCCTGGGGGAAAGGACTTACGACCCCAGAGACCCAGTACTTC
CAWGKGLTTPETQYF
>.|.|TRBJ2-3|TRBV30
TGTGCCTGGGGCGATGGGAGCGGCACAGATACGCAGTATTTT
CAWGDGSGTDTQYF
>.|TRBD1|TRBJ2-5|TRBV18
TGTGCCAGCTCACCTATACAGGGGCAAGAGACCCAGTACTTC
CASSPIQGQETQYF
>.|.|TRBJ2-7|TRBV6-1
TGTGCCAGCAGTGTAGACCTCTACGAGCAGTACTTC
CASSVDLYEQYF
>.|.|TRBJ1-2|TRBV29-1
TGCAGCGTTGATCGGCAGGGCGCCTATGGCTACACCTTC
CSVDRQGAYGYTF
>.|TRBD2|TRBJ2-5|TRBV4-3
TGCGCCAGCAGCCAATATGGACTAGCGGGAGGAGTGGAGACCCAGTACTTC
CASSQYGLAGGVETQYF
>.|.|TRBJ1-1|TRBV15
TGTGCCACCAGCGCAGGGAAGAACACTGAAGCTTTCTTT
CATSAGKNTEAFF
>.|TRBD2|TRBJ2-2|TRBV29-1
TGCAGCGTTTCGAGACTAGCGACGGGGGAGCTGTTTTTT
CSVSRLATGELFF
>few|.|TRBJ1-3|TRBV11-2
TGTGCCAGCAGCCCGATCTTGGGAAACACCATATATTTT
CASSPILGNTIYF
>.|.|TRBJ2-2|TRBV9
TGTGCCAGCAGCGTACATCCCGGGGAGCTGTTTTTT
CASSVHPGELFF
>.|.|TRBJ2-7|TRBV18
TGTGCCAGCTCACCAACGGGGTACGAGCAGTACTTC
CASSPTGYEQYF
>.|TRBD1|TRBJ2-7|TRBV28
TGTGCCAGCAGTCAGCCGGGACAGGGGGGCTACGAGCAGTACTTC
CASSQPGQGGYEQYF
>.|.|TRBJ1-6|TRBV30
TGTGCCTGGAGTCGGCCCTCGGGCTCACCCCTCCACTTT
CAWSRPSGSPLHF
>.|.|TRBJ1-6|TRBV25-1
TGTGCCAGCAGTGAAAGGTGGAAGGGCCTGCTCCACTTT
CASSERWKGLLHF
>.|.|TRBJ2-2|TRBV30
TGTGCCTGGAGTGTATGGGGGGCGGGCACCGGGGAGCTGTTTTTT
CAWSVWGAGTGELFF
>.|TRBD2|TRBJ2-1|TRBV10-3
TGTGCCATCAGTGAGGCGGGAGCCTACAATGAGCAGTTCTTC
CAISEAGAYNEQFF
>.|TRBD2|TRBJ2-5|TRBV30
TGTGCCTGGAGCCTAGCGGGGGAGACCCAGTACTTC
CAWSLAGETQYF
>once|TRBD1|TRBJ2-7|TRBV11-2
TGTGCCAGCAGCTGGACAGGGGGCCCCTACGAGCAGTACTTC
CASSWTGGPYEQYF
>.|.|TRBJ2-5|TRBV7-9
TGTGCCAGCAGCCACTGGGACTCCAGGGAGACCCAGTACTTC
CASSHWDSRETQYF
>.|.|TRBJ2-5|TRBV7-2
TGTGCCAGCAGCTTAGGAGGTAAAATCCAGTACTTC
CASSLGGKIQYF
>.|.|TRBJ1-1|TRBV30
TGTGCCTGGAATGGTCAGGGAGGTACTGAAGCTTTCTTT
CAWNGQGGTEAFF
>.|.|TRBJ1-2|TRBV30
TGTGCCTGGGAAAATCCGGGAGGTAGCGGCTACACCTTC
CAWENPGGSGYTF
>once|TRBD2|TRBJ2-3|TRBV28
TGTGCCAGCAGTCCTAGCGGGACCGATACGCAGTATTTT
CASSPSGTDTQYF
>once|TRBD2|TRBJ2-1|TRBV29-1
TGCAGCGTTGGGGCGGGAGGGTTGCGGATAGAGCAGTTCTTC
CSVGAGGLRIEQFF
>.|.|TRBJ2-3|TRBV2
TGTGCCAGCAGTGAATTGTTGTCAGATACGCAGTATTTT
CASSELLSDTQYF
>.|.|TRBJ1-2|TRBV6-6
TGTGCCAGCAGTTACGGGACGAAAGCTAACTATGGCTACACCTTC
CASSYGTKANYGYTF
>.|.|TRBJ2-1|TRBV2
TGTGCCAGCACCCTGACAGGTAATGAGCAGTTCTTC
CASTLTGNEQFF
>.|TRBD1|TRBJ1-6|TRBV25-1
TGTGCCAGCAGTGTGCAGGGGGCCTATTCACCCCTCCACTTT
CASSVQGAYSPLHF
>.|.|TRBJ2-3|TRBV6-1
TGTGCCAGCACCCGACAGGGCACAGATACGCAGTATTTT
CASTRQGTDTQYF
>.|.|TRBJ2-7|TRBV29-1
TGCAGCGCAAGAAAGGGGGGCGACTACGAGCAGTACTTC
CSARKGGDYEQYF
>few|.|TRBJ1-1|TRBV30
TGTGCCTGGATCGTGAACACTGAAGCTTTCTTT
CAWIVNTEAFF
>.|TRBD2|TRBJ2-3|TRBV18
TGTGCCAGCTCCGAGGGACTAGCGGTACTGGGTACGCAGTATTTT
CASSEGLAVLGTQYF
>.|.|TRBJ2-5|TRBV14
TGTGCCAGCAGCCATGGACTACAAGAGACCCAGTACTTC
CASSHGLQETQYF
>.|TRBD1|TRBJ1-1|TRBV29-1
TGCAGCGTTCGCTCACAGGGGGTCACTGAAGCTTTCTTT
CSVRSQGVTEAFF
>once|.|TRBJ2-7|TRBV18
TGTGCCAGCTCACCAGGGGCCTACGAGCAGTACTTC
CASSPGAYEQYF
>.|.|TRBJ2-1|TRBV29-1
TGCAGCGTCGGGTACAGGGTCACGGGTGAGCAGTTCTTC
CSVGYRVTGEQFF
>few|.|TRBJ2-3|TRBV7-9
TGTGCCAGCAGCTCCGGGGGATCAGATACGCAGTATTTT
CASSSGGSDTQYF
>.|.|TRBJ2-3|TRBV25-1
TGTGCCAGCAGTGAACCTCCGGGGCCCACATATTTT
CASSEPPGPTYF
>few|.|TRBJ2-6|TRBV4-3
TGCGCCAGCAGCCAAGACCTCTCTGGGGCCAACGTCCTGACTTTC
CASSQDLSGANVLTF
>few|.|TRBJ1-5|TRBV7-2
TGTGCCAGCAGCTTAGCCAGGGGCCCCCAGCATTTT
CASSLARGPQHF
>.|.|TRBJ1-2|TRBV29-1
TGCAGCGTCCAACGTAGTTCGTATGGCTACACCTTC
CSVQRSSYGYTF
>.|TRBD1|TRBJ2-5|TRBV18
TGTGCCAGCTCACCCGACAGGGAAGAGACCCAGTACTTC
CASSPDREETQYF
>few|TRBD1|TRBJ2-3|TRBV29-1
TGCAGCGCCCGGACAGGGGGCACAGATACGCAGTATTTT
CSARTGGTDTQYF
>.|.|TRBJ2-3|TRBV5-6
TGTGCCAGCAGCTTAATGACGAGCACAGATACGCAGTATTTT
CASSLMTSTDTQYF
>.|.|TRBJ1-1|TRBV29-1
TGCAGCGTTGAAGGGCTTATGAACACTGAAGCTTTCTTT
CSVEGLMNTEAFF
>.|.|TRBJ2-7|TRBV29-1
TGCAGCGCTAGGGGTTTCACCTACGAGCAGTACTTC
CSARGFTYEQYF
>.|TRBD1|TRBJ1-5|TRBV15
TGTGCCACCAGCAGAGCGGGACAGTCCGTCCAGCCCCAGCATTTT
CATSRAGQSVQPQHF